This TCR beta chain was retrieved from a study of PD-L1 blockade in urothelial cancer. The assay was immunoSEQ multiplex PCR, and TCRdb's table has in-frame clones only and misses some. The sample lists tens of thousands of clones; 90% were seen once. The CDR3 length is 13 residues. V dropped 5 bases and J dropped 0 bases, with 7 bases sitting between them. Germline V gives CDR1 SGHNT, CDR2 YENEEA. Time point defined: pretreatment peripheral blood. The sample here was PBMCs, taken around atezolizumab (anti-PD-L1) treatment. The chain recombines TRBV11-3 with TRBJ1-1; a possible D gene is TRBD1 (5 bases). This TCR came from a man between 60 and 75 years old with urothelial cancer. As DNA, the CDR3 is TGTGCCAGCAGCCAGGGAATGAACACTGAAGCTTTCTTT. It translates to CASSQGMNTEAFF.